The entry that follows covers one T cell receptor beta chain sequence. The CDR3 covers 19 residues. V lost 1 base, J lost 0 bases, and 10 bases stayed unmatched. Germline V gives CDR1 LGHNA, CDR2 YNFKEQ. As processed by the authors: The authors estimated nucleated cell counts from reference gene primer amplification. Only in-frame clones appear in the TCRdb table, and some are missing; sequencing was by immunoSEQ multiplex PCR. V, J and clone size are taken as reported in that table, and D and trimming were inferred from the DNA itself. The sample holds about 210,000 clones; about 90% are singletons and the top ten take around 1.2%. This specimen belongs to a study of blood T cell repertoires in COVID-19. Across the whole study: The samples span acute and convalescent COVID-19 from the United States, Italy and Spain. PBMCs, B-cell-depleted T cells, or T cells were the source of the cDNA or gDNA that made up the material.

The rearrangement links TRBV4-2 to TRBJ2-1, with 9 nucleotides matching TRBD2. The receptor was isolated from a man aged 30 to 39 with acute or convalescent COVID-19. The sequenced sample was peripheral blood. The CDR3, as DNA: TGTGCCAGCAGCCAAGCTCGACTAGCGGACTCCTTCTCCTACAATGAGCAGTTCTTC. Protein: CASSQARLADSFSYNEQFF.